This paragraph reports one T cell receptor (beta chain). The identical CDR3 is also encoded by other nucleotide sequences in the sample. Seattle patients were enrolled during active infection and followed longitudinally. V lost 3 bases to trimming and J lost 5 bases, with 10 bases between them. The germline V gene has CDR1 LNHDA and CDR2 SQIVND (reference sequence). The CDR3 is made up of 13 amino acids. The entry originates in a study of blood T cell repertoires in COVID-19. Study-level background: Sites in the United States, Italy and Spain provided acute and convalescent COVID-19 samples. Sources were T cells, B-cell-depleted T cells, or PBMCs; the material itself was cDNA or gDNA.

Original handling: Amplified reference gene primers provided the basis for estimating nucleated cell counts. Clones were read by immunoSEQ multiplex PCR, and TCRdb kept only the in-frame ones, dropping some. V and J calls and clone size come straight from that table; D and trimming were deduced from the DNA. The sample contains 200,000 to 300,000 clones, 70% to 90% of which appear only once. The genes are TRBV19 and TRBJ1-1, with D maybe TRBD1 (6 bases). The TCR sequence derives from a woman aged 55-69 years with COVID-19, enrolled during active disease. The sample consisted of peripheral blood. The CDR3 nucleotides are TGTGCCAGTAGTATTGGTAGGGGGACTGAAGCTTTCTTT. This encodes CASSIGRGTEAFF.